This TCR beta chain appears in the sequencing data of a study of memory CD4+ T cells and cytomegalovirus serostatus. In the study overall: Of the healthy Belgian adults, roughly ten were CMV seropositive and 20 to 30 seronegative.

In the original analysis: After removing out-of-frame reads, over 2 million distinct TCRbeta sequences remained. Libraries were prepared by immunoSEQ multiplex PCR; TCRdb keeps only in-frame clonotypes and omits some of them. V and J calls and clone size come straight from that table; D and trimming were deduced from the DNA. Altogether roughly 49,000 clones are present, about 79% being singletons, with the ten largest covering approximately 0.64%. Single viable CD3+CD4+CD8-CD45RO+ cells were sorted as the memory CD4+ T cells. This clone was recorded a few times. Its matching antigen is unknown. The sample contains more than one DNA sequence encoding this CDR3. V lost 4 bases and J lost 2, with 15 bases in between. Germline V gene sequence: CDR1 SGHDT, CDR2 YYEEEE. This CDR3 has 16 amino acids. Study-level findings and limits: Suggested: most of the CMV-linked TCR signature lies in CD4+ memory cells. A US-trained random forest predicted CMV serostatus with median AUC roughly 0.91.

The sample consisted of memory CD4+ T cells from blood. This chain links TRBV5-6 with TRBJ2-2; perhaps TRBD1 as D (6 bases). The clonotype originates from an adult in good health and CMV-seronegative. CDR3 region: CASSETGKGNTGELFF. For the CDR3, the DNA is TGTGCCAGCAGCGAAACAGGGAAGGGAAACACCGGGGAGCTGTTTTTT.